Sequencing of this TCR beta chain was carried out in a study of cytomegalovirus exposure and HLA in healthy donors (dated by TCRdb to 2015 to 2018). Notes on the research overall: An earlier analysis of approximately 640 of the donors reported approximately 290 Gb of sequence data and around 110 million unique TCR beta sequences from approximately 180 million T cells. An early release covering around 630 HLA-typed donors comprised 250 to 350 gigabases of sequencing data and around 80 million unique TCR sequences. Among the 398 genotyped donors, around 81% belonged to the genetic ancestry cluster associated with self-reported Caucasian donors. The aim of the study was to test whether cataloging public T cell receptors could identify signatures of past pathogen exposure. The study profiled the T cell repertoires of under 850 subjects by immunosequencing and related them to cytomegalovirus serostatus. Besides the first cohort of 500 to 700 subjects, a separate validation cohort made up of roughly 130 different subjects was used. To predict cytomegalovirus infection status, the study brought together high-throughput TCR immunosequencing, statistical association of individual TCRs with disease status, and machine learning. A later analysis re-examined previously published TCR beta repertoires from more than 550 donors and added high-resolution HLA genotyping to investigate patterns of TCR occurrence. Rather than drawing on any new phenotypic data, the later analysis identified candidate immune exposures from TCR beta sequences and the way those sequences occurred across donors. In an earlier analysis of over 550 of the donors, high-throughput TCR beta sequencing was used to judge whether each TCR beta V gene segment behaved as functional or pseudogenic. Donor age, sex, ethnicity and CMV serostatus were compiled together with the repertoire data. A later genetic analysis used genome-wide SNP genotypes for about 65% of the roughly 700 donors, treating that subset as a discovery cohort. All discovery cohort repertoires had been generated using a single sequencing platform. Class I and class II HLA loci were covered by the typing at four-digit resolution. The number of donors typed differed by locus, with about 620-630 for A, B, C, DRB1 and DQB1, more than 500 for DQA1, 600 to 610 for DPA1, and some 440 for DPB1. Because of strong linkage in the cohort, a handful of DR-DQ haplotypes were treated as single units for association and clustering. Among roughly 400 genotyped donors of the cohort, an average of around 240,000 unique TCR beta nucleotide sequences was sequenced per donor, of which about 19% were non-productive. Study-wide findings and limitations: Compared with equally common non-associated chains, HLA-associated TCR beta chains in a later analysis were more clonally expanded and had lower generation probabilities. In a later analysis, the rate of TCR association differed among HLA loci, with DRB1 alleles having the most associated TCRs and HLA-C alleles having the fewest. Only TCR beta chains were sequenced in this cohort, and the absence of alpha or paired-chain data limited detectable features. The authors suggested that the approach could potentially be extended to other disease states and immunological phenotypes. Correlated functional status among segregating V segments might reflect linkage disequilibrium, but an unknown experimental factor could not be ruled out. The study listed approximately 160 TCR beta chains as associated with cytomegalovirus. A further reported finding was that TCR beta sequences accurately predicted the HLA-A and HLA-B alleles for most subjects in the first cohort. The earlier analysis of nearly 600 of the donors excluded roughly 17 rarely observed V segments, including chromosome 9 orphons, because counts were too low. In a later analysis, 16,951 TCR beta sequences were associated with specific HLA alleles at a false discovery rate of 0.05. A later genetic analysis associated a missense DCLRE1C variant with V-gene and J-gene trimming of TCR beta chains, and an independent cohort replicated the association. Cytomegalovirus status was reported to be diagnosed by the classifier with high specificity and sensitivity in both the original and validation cohorts. Because HLA typing was unavailable for some donors at each locus, only the typed subset was used in association tests. In an earlier analysis of about 600 of the donors, most TCR beta V segments appeared in productive rearrangements about 87% or about 30% of the time, broadly matching IMGT annotations. In a later genetic analysis, fewer N-insertions in productive TCRs were reported among donors in an Asian-associated ancestry cluster than the 666-donor mean. Most TCR sequences were seen in very few donors, while some public TCRs were found in many individuals. The sequencing pipeline was judged likely to have produced a cluster of highly shared sequence variants as a technical artifact. Roughly uniform sequencing depth across donors was assumed in presence/absence analyses, although this assumption may not hold. Assigning TCR associations to individual alleles was difficult when HLA alleles, especially DR and DQ, strongly co-occurred. In a later analysis, several top co-occurrence clusters were reported to appear linked to parvovirus B19, influenza, CMV and Epstein-Barr virus. Three of the identified cytomegalovirus-associated TCR beta chains were confirmed in vitro to be specific for cytomegalovirus antigens. According to a later analysis, most CMV-associated TCR beta chains appeared to be HLA-restricted, and the HLA associations seemed to be driven largely by CMV exposure. CMV serostatus was the only immune exposure information available for the cohort.

The cohort was made up of about 610 healthy bone marrow donors. Cohort members were all nominally healthy when sampled, although unrecorded immune exposures were likely present. The donor was CMV seronegative and belonged to the group of over 350 seronegative cohort members. A peripheral blood sample was collected from each donor, and TCR beta sequencing was performed on peripheral blood mononuclear cells. Genomic DNA was extracted from the blood cell samples with the Qiagen DNeasy Blood Extraction Kit. With regard to this clone: Its recognized antigen is unknown. No base qualities exist here, and no much larger clone lies one base off it.

Library preparation employed the immunoSEQ multiplex PCR assay. A mixture of 60 forward primers for TCR Vbeta segments and 13 reverse primers for TCR Jbeta segments was used in the multiplex PCR. A multiplex PCR assay on genomic DNA amplified the CDR3 region of rearranged TCR beta genes. The Illumina HiSeq System was used to sequence the amplified TCR beta libraries as 87-base-pair reads. The published analysis was carried out like this. Across the 500 to 850 repertoires, a later analysis counted 80 million or so unique TCR beta chains, some 11 million of which were shared by at least two donors. Raw reads were error-corrected and collapsed into unique sequences by a nearest-neighbor algorithm in which closely related sequences were merged to remove PCR and sequencing errors. Alignment of CDR3 sequences to IMGT reference sequences was used to assign V, D and J gene segments. For a sequence to be retained, a match of at least six nucleotides to both a V gene segment and a J gene segment was required. A rearrangement counted as productive if the CDR3 had no stop codons and remained in frame with V and J, and every other rearrangement counted as non-productive. Following IMGT convention, CDR3 was defined as the stretch from the second conserved V-encoded cysteine to the conserved J-encoded phenylalanine. The earlier analysis of about 620 of the donors excluded sequences that lacked an unambiguous match to a single V gene segment. An earlier analysis of several hundred of the donors classified V segments as functional when productive rearrangements were above 56.7% and as segregating when the standard deviation between donors was above 5%. A statistical classification framework was built to diagnose cytomegalovirus status from the catalog of TCR beta chain sequences. A later analysis assigned V and J genes by comparing TCR nucleotide sequences with IMGT/GENE-DB human TR gene sequences. Using the TCRdist pipeline, a later analysis assigned CDR3 sequences along with most-parsimonious VDJ recombination scenarios. In a later analysis, each TCR beta chain was defined by its CDR3 amino acid sequence together with its V-gene family, and reads without a unique V-gene family were excluded. To address suspected cross-contamination and a sequencing artifact, a later analysis removed several hundred highly shared, low-generation-probability nucleotide sequences. In a later analysis, a clonal expansion index for each public chain was calculated from normalized within-repertoire ranks of inferred template counts. Generation probabilities in a later analysis came from a VDJ recombination model fitted to out-of-frame rearrangements, and those results were checked against IGoR. In a later analysis, TCR-TCR, TCR-HLA and TCR-CMV co-occurrence was scored with hypergeometric tests, and a repertoire-size bias correction was applied to TCR pairs. In a later analysis, false discovery rates were estimated by permuting HLA or CMV assignments 20 times. In a later analysis, co-occurring TCRs were grouped with DBSCAN, and TCRdist sequence similarity was added when clustering was performed within HLA-allele-positive subsets. Repertoires with fewer than 30,000 or more than 120,000 public chains were left out of co-occurrence clustering, as were about five repertoires with anomalous nucleotide sharing. In TCRdb, the immuneACCESS table is reduced to in-frame sequences with V and J assigned. These tables do not hold every clone; where another copy was compared, an unresolved V gene accounts for under half, and the others remain unexplained. The DNA was the basis for D and trimming; V, J and clone size are from that table. Here the sample has 150,000 to 170,000 clones; roughly 80% occur a single time. The ten largest clones represent about 1.3% of the sample.

The TCR sequence derives from a man younger than 35 in good health and CMV-seronegative. Sequencing input: PBMCs.

The CDR3 is CASSLALANYGYTF. The nucleotides read TGTGCCAGCAGCTTAGCGTTAGCTAACTATGGCTACACCTTC. Recombination linked TRBV7-2 to TRBJ1-2; a confident D gene designation cannot be given. CDR1 and CDR2 (SGHTA, FQGNSA) derive from the germline V gene. The CDR3 holds 14 amino acids from the cysteine to the phenylalanine. The kept DNA is CDR3 alone, 42 bases in frame from the first base. The V and J ends are trimmed by 0 bases and 0 bases, leaving 5 bases between them. The variable domain in full, with residues beyond the CDR3 obtained from the reference TRBV7-2 and TRBJ1-2 genes, is GAGVSQSPSNKVTEKGKDVELRCDPISGHTALYWYRQSLGQGLEFLIYFQGNSAPDKSGLPSDRFSAERTGGSVSTLTIQRTQQEDSAVYLCASSLALANYGYTFGSGTRLTVV.